This T cell receptor beta chain was obtained from a study of blood T cell repertoires in COVID-19. Study-level background: Samples taken during acute and convalescent COVID-19 were collected in the United States, Italy and Spain. T cells, B-cell-depleted T cells, or PBMCs provided the cDNA or gDNA that served as material.

In the source study's methods: Amplification with reference gene primers provided the estimates of nucleated cell counts. TCRdb keeps only in-frame clones here, not all; method: immunoSEQ multiplex PCR. Clone size and V and J calls were adopted from that table, with D and trimming inferred from the DNA. Found here are some 130,000 clones, around 81% of them singletons; the top ten hold approximately 8.7%. Deletions cut 6 bases from V and 3 bases from J, with 17 bases between. This CDR3 is built from 15 residues. CDR1 is MNHNY and CDR2 is SVGAGI in the germline V gene (reference sequence). The TCR sequence derives from a woman in her sixties or seventies with active or convalescent COVID-19. The rearrangement links TRBV6-6 to TRBJ1-2, with D perhaps matching TRBD1 (5 bases). Sequences were obtained from peripheral blood. The CDR3 nucleotides read TGTGCCAGCAGGCGAGGCAGGGCTAGGGACTATGGCTACACCTTC. Translating gives CASRRGRARDYGYTF.